What follows are 27 T cell receptor beta chains derived from one specimen sequenced in a study of cytomegalovirus exposure and HLA in healthy donors (dated by TCRdb to 2016 to 2017). The library came from the immunoSEQ multiplex PCR assay. This immuneACCESS table, as held by TCRdb, lists in-frame sequences with V and J called but not all clones. Of the missing ones, under half trace to an unresolved V gene in checked studies; the others have no known cause. Here the sample has some 170,000 clones; more than 75% occur a single time. The ten largest clones add up to 1.4% of the sample. The sequencing sample was made of PBMCs. All receptors come from a woman between 25 and 40 years old in good health and CMV-seronegative.

This clone occurred a few times. V and J are TRBV5-1 and TRBJ2-7, with 10 bases that match TRBD1. Trimming cost V 1 base and J 1 base; bases outside gene matches: 5. CDR1 and CDR2 (germline): SGHRS, YFSETQ. The CDR3 is 16 amino acids. CDR3 in DNA: TGCGCCAGCAGCTTGACCCGGACAGGGGGTTCCTACGAGCAGTACTTC. Its translation is CASSLTRTGGSYEQYF.

This clone has just one count. The chain recombines TRBV19 with TRBJ1-6; the D is unclear. The V end lost 6 bases, the J end lost 6 bases, and 9 bases lay between the germline ends. CDR3 length equals 13 residues. CDR1 is LNHDA and CDR2 is SQIVND in the germline V gene (reference sequence). The CDR3 DNA sequence: TGTGCCAGTAGGAGACTATTTAATTCACCCCTCCACTTT. This sequence encodes CASRRLFNSPLHF.

The chain has TRBV2 and TRBJ1-5; D is possibly TRBD1 (5 bases). Trimming removed 6 bases from V and 7 bases from J, with 28 bases in between. Per germline, CDR1 SNHLY and CDR2 FYNNEI. CDR3 length equals 18 residues. This CDR3 is CASRGTDTGGGIRQPQHF. In DNA form, the CDR3 reads TGTGCCAGCAGGGGTACAGACACCGGCGGGGGGATTAGGCAGCCCCAGCATTTT.

This chain connects TRBV7-7 to TRBJ2-1, with 8 positions matching TRBD2. Germline CDR1 and CDR2: SSHAT and FNYEAQ (reference sequence). The CDR3 contains 14 residues. Trimming cost V 5 bases and J 8 bases; bases outside gene matches: 8. In DNA, the CDR3 is TGTGCCAGCAGCGATCCCCGGGGGGGCGATGAGCAGTTCTTC. Protein: CASSDPRGGDEQFF.

As to this clone: The junction shows a germline mismatch at one end, possibly a read error. The chain is built from TRBV7-7 and TRBJ1-3, with D hard to call. CDR1 SSHAT and CDR2 FNYEAQ come from the germline V gene (reference sequence). The CDR3 covers 13 residues. The CDR3 DNA reads TGTGCTAGCAGCTCCGGTCTAGGAAACACCATATATTTT. Its translation: CASSSGLGNTIYF.

The chain recombines TRBV6-5 with TRBJ1-2; D is uncertain. Deletions cut 2 bases from V and 2 bases from J, with 6 bases between. CDR1 and CDR2 (germline): MNHEY, SVGAGI. This CDR3 has 13 residues. The CDR3 spells CASSYARNYGYTF. CDR3 sequence (DNA): TGTGCCAGCAGTTACGCGCGGAACTATGGCTACACCTTC.

The chain carries TRBV5-1 and TRBJ2-3; the match to TRBD2 covers 8 bases. In germline, CDR1 is SGHRS, CDR2 YFSETQ. The CDR3 is 15 amino acids. Unmatched junction bases numbered 5, after V lost 4 bases and J lost 1 base. CDR3 sequence: CASSQLAGRTDTQYF. In nucleotides, the CDR3 is TGCGCCAGCAGCCAATTAGCGGGGCGCACAGATACGCAGTATTTT.

The chain carries TRBV7-9 and TRBJ2-7; D possibly corresponds to TRBD1 (5 bases). Per the germline V gene, CDR1 is SEHNR and CDR2 is FQNEAQ (reference sequence). V was shortened by 3 bases and J by 4 bases, with 10 bases between the two germline ends. The CDR3 totals 13 residues. In DNA, the CDR3 is TGTGCCAGCAGCTTCCCGACAGAGTACGAGCAGTACTTC. Protein: CASSFPTEYEQYF.

The chain employs TRBV11-2 and TRBJ2-5; the match to TRBD2 covers 8 bases. Germline values: CDR1 SGHAT, CDR2 FQNNGV. V shed 0 bases and J 1 base; nucleotides not matched to a gene: 7. The CDR3 has 17 residues. The CDR3, as DNA: TGTGCCAGCAGCTTAGATATCCGCGGGGGGCCCCAAGAGACCCAGTACTTC. Amino acid sequence: CASSLDIRGGPQETQYF.

The chain combines TRBV6-5 with TRBJ2-2, with D perhaps matching TRBD2 (6 bases). Trimming left V 6 bases short and J 8 bases short, with 19 bases between. This CDR3 spans 15 amino acids. Germline V gene data show CDR1 as MNHEY and CDR2 as SVGAGI. CDR3 protein: CASRRLETSGGELFF. The CDR3 DNA follows: TGTGCCAGCAGACGACTAGAAACGTCGGGTGGGGAGCTGTTTTTT.

The CDR3 is CASSTGTANNEQFF. As DNA, the CDR3 is TGTGCCAGTAGTACCGGGACAGCAAACAATGAGCAGTTCTTC. The J gene is TRBJ2-1, the V gene TRBV19, with TRBD1 matching over 7 bases. The CDR3 extends over 14 amino acids. CDR1 and CDR2 (germline): LNHDA, SQIVND (reference sequence). The V segment lost 4 bases and the J segment 5 bases; nucleotides outside the gene matches: 5.

The genes are TRBV5-1 and TRBJ2-7; D not certain. CDR3 length: 13 residues. Trimming cost V 0 bases and J 3 bases, with 7 bases left between them. Per germline, CDR1 SGHRS and CDR2 YFSETQ. The CDR3 is CASSLGSLYEQYF. The CDR3 DNA sequence: TGCGCCAGCAGCTTGGGCAGTCTCTACGAGCAGTACTTC.

J is TRBJ2-5 and V is TRBV19, with D possibly being TRBD2 (5 bases). V lost 3 bases and J lost 5, with 10 bases in between. CDR3 length equals 13 residues. In germline, CDR1 is LNHDA, CDR2 SQIVND (reference sequence). The CDR3 DNA follows: TGTGCCAGTAGTATTCGGGAATCTGAGACCCAGTACTTC. Translated, it gives CASSIRESETQYF.

The chain has TRBV7-9 and TRBJ1-2, with a tentative D call TRBD1 (6 bases). This CDR3 spans 15 amino acids. V was clipped by 4 bases and J by 4 bases, with 16 bases between them. Germline CDR1 reads SEHNR; CDR2 reads FQNEAQ (reference sequence). CDR3 sequence reads: CASSSLQGDSYGYTF. Written as DNA, the CDR3 is TGTGCCAGCAGCTCCTTACAGGGTGACTCCTATGGCTACACCTTC.

This chain links TRBV10-3 with TRBJ1-4; D not resolved. This CDR3 is built from 12 residues. With 0 bases removed from V and 7 bases from J, the gap between germline ends came to 3 bases. Germline-derived CDR1 and CDR2 are ENHRY and SYGVKD. The CDR3 DNA reads TGTGCCATCAGTGAGTCGAGTGAAAAACTGTTTTTT. Protein sequence: CAISESSEKLFF.

CDR3 amino acids: CASRGLAGGLSEQFF. The CDR3 DNA reads TGTGCCAGCAGGGGACTAGCGGGGGGGCTTAGTGAGCAGTTCTTC. The chain joins TRBV2 to TRBJ2-1; 16 bases match TRBD2. The V gene end was trimmed by 6 bases and the J gene end by 9 bases; junction bases not matched to a gene: 5. Germline loops: CDR1 SNHLY, CDR2 FYNNEI. This CDR3 has 15 residues.

The rearrangement uses TRBV9 and TRBJ2-5, with TRBD2 matching over 12 bases. The CDR3 length is 17 residues. V dropped 4 bases and J dropped 2; count of bases not matched to a gene: 9. Germline-derived CDR1 and CDR2 are SGDLS and YYNGEE. CDR3 residues: CASSFPGLAGTQETQYF. The CDR3 DNA reads as TGTGCCAGCAGCTTTCCCGGACTAGCGGGGACACAAGAGACCCAGTACTTC.

The chain couples TRBV7-9 to TRBJ2-7, with TRBD1 matching over 7 bases. The germline V gene has CDR1 SEHNR and CDR2 FQNEAQ (reference sequence). This CDR3 region has 16 residues. Trimming cost V 1 base and J 2 bases; bases outside gene matches: 8. The CDR3 nucleotides are TGTGCCAGCAGCTTAGGGACAGGAATATCAACCTACGAGCAGTACTTC. This gives the protein CASSLGTGISTYEQYF.

The chain joins TRBV15 to TRBJ1-2; D not certain. The V end was cut by 5 bases, the J end by 0 bases, with 22 bases between. This CDR3 has 18 amino acids. The germline gives CDR1 LNHNV, CDR2 YYDKDF (reference sequence). The CDR3 coding sequence is TGTGCCACCAGCTTACCCTCGATTCAGCGGCCCTCTAACTATGGCTACACCTTC. Amino acids: CATSLPSIQRPSNYGYTF.

This clone was seen just once. The rearrangement uses TRBV5-5 and TRBJ1-1, with D unresolved. The germline V and J ends were trimmed by 5 bases and 8 bases, with 25 bases remaining between them. The CDR3 has 16 amino acids. The germline V gene has CDR1 SGHKS and CDR2 YYEKEE (reference sequence). CDR3: CASSTDGLDGRTEAFF. The CDR3 nucleotides are TGTGCCAGCAGTACAGACGGTTTGGATGGGAGGACGGAAGCTTTCTTT.

The chain uses TRBV27 and TRBJ1-5; D remains unclear. Trimming took off 1 base at V and 5 bases at J, with 9 bases between the two ends. This CDR3 contains 14 residues. Germline V gene data show CDR1 as MNHEY and CDR2 as SMNVEV (reference sequence). CDR3 bases: TGTGCCAGCAGTTTATTCCCAGACTATCAGCCCCAGCATTTT. This encodes CASSLFPDYQPQHF.

The chain uses TRBV5-1 and TRBJ2-7; D may be TRBD2 (5 bases). Germline values: CDR1 SGHRS, CDR2 YFSETQ. The CDR3 runs 11 residues. V gave up 0 bases and J gave up 7 bases, with 5 bases separating them. Written as DNA, the CDR3 is TGCGCCAGCAGCTTGGGGACTGAGCAGTACTTC. This translates into CASSLGTEQYF.

The chain joins TRBV7-8 to TRBJ2-7, with TRBD2 matching over 7 bases. V trimming: 5 bases; J trimming: 5 bases; junction bases outside the gene matches: 15. There are 16 residues in the CDR3. The germline V gene has CDR1 SGHVS and CDR2 FQNEAQ. Here the CDR3 reads CASSPEVGGAGHEQYF. The CDR3 DNA is TGTGCCAGCAGCCCCGAGGTCGGGGGAGCGGGACACGAGCAGTACTTC.

This chain uses TRBV7-9 with TRBJ2-1; possibly TRBD2 for D (6 bases). Trimming pared 2 bases from V and 7 bases from J, leaving 21 bases between. This CDR3 contains 17 residues. The germline V gene has CDR1 SEHNR and CDR2 FQNEAQ (reference sequence). CDR3 sequence reads: CASSLNFAGSGGNEQFF. CDR3 nucleotides: TGTGCCAGCAGCTTAAACTTTGCCGGGAGCGGTGGAAATGAGCAGTTCTTC.

The chain joins TRBV9 to TRBJ1-6; D is possibly TRBD1 (5 bases). Germline V gene sequence: CDR1 SGDLS, CDR2 YYNGEE. Trimming took off 6 bases at V and 8 bases at J, with 15 bases between the two ends. The CDR3 spans 14 residues. This CDR3 reads CASNPALGDSPLHF. The CDR3 DNA reads TGTGCCAGCAACCCAGCCCTAGGGGATTCACCCCTCCACTTT.

J is TRBJ2-7 and V is TRBV5-1; 8 bases match TRBD1. V gave up 5 bases and J gave up 2 bases; unmatched junction bases: 3. Germline V gives CDR1 SGHRS, CDR2 YFSETQ. The CDR3 is 13 amino acids. CDR3 loop: CASRTGVTYEQYF. The CDR3 DNA reads TGCGCCAGCAGGACAGGGGTGACCTACGAGCAGTACTTC.

The rearrangement uses TRBV4-1 and TRBJ2-3; D may be TRBD2 (5 bases). The germline V gene has CDR1 MGHRA and CDR2 YSYEKL. V lost 4 bases, J lost 6 bases, and 14 bases lay in between. The CDR3 contains 14 residues. The CDR3 bases are TGCGCCAGCAGCCCTGGACTTTTCGCCGATACGCAGTATTTT. Protein: CASSPGLFADTQYF.